This T cell receptor (beta chain) comes out of a study of beta chain features in type 1 diabetes. Study findings and constraints: Among patients with Type 1 diabetes, TCRB CDR3s were moderately but significantly shorter in every one of the four CD4+ subsets.

Investigators reverse transcribed all isolated RNA, so they sequenced expressed TCRB transcripts. The data were produced by immunoSEQ multiplex PCR, yet TCRdb's version contains in-frame clones alone and is incomplete. This sample carries 150,000 to 200,000 clones, roughly 60% of them seen once, and the ten largest clones take roughly 0.089%. The germline gives CDR1 SGHVS, CDR2 FQNEAQ. The CDR3 covers 13 residues. V lost 5 bases and J 4 bases, leaving 11 bases between the germline ends. This clone was found once. Its antigen is still unknown. The sequenced sample was naive CD4+ T cells from blood. V gene TRBV7-8 combines with J gene TRBJ1-1, with a tentative D call TRBD1 (6 bases). The source is a man aged 25-40 years with type 1 diabetes. The CDR3 sequence: CASSRHRVTEAFF. The CDR3, as DNA: TGTGCCAGCAGCCGCCACAGGGTCACTGAAGCTTTCTTT.